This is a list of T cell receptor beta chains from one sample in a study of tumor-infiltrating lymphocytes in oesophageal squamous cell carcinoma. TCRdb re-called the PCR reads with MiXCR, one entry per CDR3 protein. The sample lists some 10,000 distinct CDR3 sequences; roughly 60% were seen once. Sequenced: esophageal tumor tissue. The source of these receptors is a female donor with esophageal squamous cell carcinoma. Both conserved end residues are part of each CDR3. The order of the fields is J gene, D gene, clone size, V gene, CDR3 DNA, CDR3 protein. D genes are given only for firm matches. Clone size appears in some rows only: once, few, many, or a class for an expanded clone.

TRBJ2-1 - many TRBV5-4 TGTGCCAGCAGCTTCAAGATGAGCTCCTACAATGAGCAGTTCTTC CASSFKMSSYNEQFF
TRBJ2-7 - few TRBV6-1 TGTGCCAGCAGTGTAGAGCGATCAAGCTCCTACGAGCAGTACTTC CASSVERSSSYEQYF
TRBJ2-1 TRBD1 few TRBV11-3 TGTGCCAGCAGCTTAGACACACAGGGGCGGATTTACAATGAGCAGTTCTTC CASSLDTQGRIYNEQFF
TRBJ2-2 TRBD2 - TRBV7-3 TGTGCCAGCAGCCCCCACCGGCGGGGGGCTGTCACCGGGGAGCTGTTTTTT CASSPHRRGAVTGELFF
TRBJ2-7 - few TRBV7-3 TGTGCCAGCAGCTTAAAGGGGGGGGGGACCTACGAGCAGTACTTC CASSLKGGGTYEQYF
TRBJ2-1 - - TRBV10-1 TGCGCCAGGGGGAATGAGCAGTTCTTC CARGNEQFF
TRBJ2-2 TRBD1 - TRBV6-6 TGTGCCAGCAATACCGACAGGGCCTCCCTATTGAACACCGGGGAGCTGTTTTTT CASNTDRASLLNTGELFF
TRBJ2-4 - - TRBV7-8 TGTGCCAGCAGCTTAGATCGTTGGATGGCCAAAAACATTCAGTACTTC CASSLDRWMAKNIQYF
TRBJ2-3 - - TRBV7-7 TGTGCTAGCAGCTTGACGGGGCGAGGAGATACGCAGTATTTT CASSLTGRGDTQYF
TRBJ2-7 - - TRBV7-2 TGTGCCAGCAGTCGTAGGTCCTACGAGCAGTACTTC CASSRRSYEQYF
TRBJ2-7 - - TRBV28 TGTGCCAGCAGTTTTCTGAGGGCTGGAACCTACGAGCAGTACTTC CASSFLRAGTYEQYF
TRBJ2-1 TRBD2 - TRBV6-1 TGTGCCAGCAGTGAAGTGAGAGGTAGCGGGAGAGGTAGAGAGCAGTTCTTC CASSEVRGSGRGREQFF
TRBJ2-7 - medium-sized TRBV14 TGTGCCAGCAGTCGTAACTCAAACAGGGTCGTGCAGTACTTC CASSRNSNRVVQYF
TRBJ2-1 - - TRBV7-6 TGTGCCAGCAGCGACGGACACAATGAGCAGTTCTTC CASSDGHNEQFF
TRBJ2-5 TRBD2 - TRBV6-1 TGTGCCAGCAGTGACGGACTAGCACCGCGGCAGTACTTC CASSDGLAPRQYF
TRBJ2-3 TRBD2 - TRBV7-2 TGTGCCAGCAGCTCAGATAGGTTCTGGAGCGGGACTAACACAGATACGCAGTATTTT CASSSDRFWSGTNTDTQYF
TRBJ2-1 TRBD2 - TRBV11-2 TGTGCCAGCAGCGTCCCCACCACTAGCGGGGGTTCGGGTGAGCAGTTCTTC CASSVPTTSGGSGEQFF
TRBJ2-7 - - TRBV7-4 TGTGCCAGCAGCTTCGTCAACAGGCCGTACGAGCAGTACTTC CASSFVNRPYEQYF
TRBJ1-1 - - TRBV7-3 TGTGCCAGCAGCTTCTCTTTCAGAAACGAAGCTGAAGCTTTCTTT CASSFSFRNEAEAFF
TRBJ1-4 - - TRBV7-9 TGTGCCAGCAGCTTAGGGACAGTCGAAAAACTGTTTTTT CASSLGTVEKLFF
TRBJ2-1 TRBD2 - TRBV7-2 TGTGCCAGCAGCTTAGAGGGGACTAGCGGGATGTATGAGCAGTTCTTC CASSLEGTSGMYEQFF
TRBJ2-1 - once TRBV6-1 TGTGCCAGCAGTGAAGGGGCGGGGAGCTCCTACAATGAGCAGTTCTTC CASSEGAGSSYNEQFF
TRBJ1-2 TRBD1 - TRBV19 TGTGCCAGTACGGAGGCCCAGGGGGCCCGGAATGGCTACACCTTC CASTEAQGARNGYTF
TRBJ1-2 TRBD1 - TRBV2 TGTGCCAGCAGGAAGGACAGGGGGGCCCTTAGAAATGGCTACACCTTC CASRKDRGALRNGYTF
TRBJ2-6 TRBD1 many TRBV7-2 TGTGCCAGCAGCTTAAATCAAGGGGGCGCTGGGGCCAACGTCCTGACTTTC CASSLNQGGAGANVLTF
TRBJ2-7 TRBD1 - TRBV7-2 TGTGCCAGCAGCAGATGGGACAGGCCCTCCTACGAGCAGTACTTC CASSRWDRPSYEQYF
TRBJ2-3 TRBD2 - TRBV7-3 TGTGCCAGCAGCTTACTAGCGGTCCCCACAGATACGCAGTATTTT CASSLLAVPTDTQYF
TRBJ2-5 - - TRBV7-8 TGTGCCAGCAGCTTAACCCGGGGAGCGTCCCAGTACTTC CASSLTRGASQYF
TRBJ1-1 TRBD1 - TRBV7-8 TGTGCCAGCAGCTTATTTGACAGGGAGGCTGAAGCTTTCTTT CASSLFDREAEAFF
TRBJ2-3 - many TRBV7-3 TGTGCCAGCAGCCAAAGACCATCAGATACGCAGTATTTT CASSQRPSDTQYF
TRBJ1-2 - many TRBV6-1 TGTGCCAGCAGTTATTCCCCTACCGGCAACCCCTACACCTTC CASSYSPTGNPYTF
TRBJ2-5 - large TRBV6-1 TGTGCCAGCAGTGCCGGGGGAGGGGGCGAGACCCAGTACTTC CASSAGGGGETQYF
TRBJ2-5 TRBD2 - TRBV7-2 TGTGCCAGCAGCTCCCGACTAGCGGGAGGGCCCTCTCAAGAGACCCAGTACTTC CASSSRLAGGPSQETQYF
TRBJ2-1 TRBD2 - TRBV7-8 TGTGCCAGCAGCTGGCTAGCGGGAGGGCCTCTGAATGAGCAGTTCTTC CASSWLAGGPLNEQFF
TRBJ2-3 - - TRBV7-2 TGTGCCAGCAGCTCAGTAGGAGATACGCAGTATTTT CASSSVGDTQYF
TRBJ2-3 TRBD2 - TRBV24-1 TGTGCCACCAGTGACCGGACTAGCGGGAGTTTAGATACGCAGTATTTT CATSDRTSGSLDTQYF
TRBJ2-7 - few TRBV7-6 TGTGCCAGCAGCTTAGGACCGTTAATATACGAGCAGTACTTC CASSLGPLIYEQYF
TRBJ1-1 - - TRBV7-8 TGTGCCAGCAGCTTAAACCGCGCGGACACTGAAGCTTTCTTT CASSLNRADTEAFF
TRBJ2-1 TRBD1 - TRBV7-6 TGTGCCAGCAGCTTAGCGGGTTACGGGACAGGGGGTGGTGATGAGCAGTTCTTC CASSLAGYGTGGGDEQFF
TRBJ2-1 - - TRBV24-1 TGTGCCACCAGTGAGGGATCTGCCCGATCCCACAATGAGCAGTTCTTC CATSEGSARSHNEQFF
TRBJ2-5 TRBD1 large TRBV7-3 TGTGCCAGCAGCTTAATGGGGACAGGCGGGGAGACCCAGTACTTC CASSLMGTGGETQYF
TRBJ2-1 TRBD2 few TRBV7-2 TGTGCCAGCAGCTTAGACGGTGCTAGCGGGATTTTGGAGCAGTTCTTC CASSLDGASGILEQFF
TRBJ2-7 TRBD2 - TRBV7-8 TGTGCCAGCTCCAAGGCTAGCGGTGCCTACGAGCAGTACTTC CASSKASGAYEQYF